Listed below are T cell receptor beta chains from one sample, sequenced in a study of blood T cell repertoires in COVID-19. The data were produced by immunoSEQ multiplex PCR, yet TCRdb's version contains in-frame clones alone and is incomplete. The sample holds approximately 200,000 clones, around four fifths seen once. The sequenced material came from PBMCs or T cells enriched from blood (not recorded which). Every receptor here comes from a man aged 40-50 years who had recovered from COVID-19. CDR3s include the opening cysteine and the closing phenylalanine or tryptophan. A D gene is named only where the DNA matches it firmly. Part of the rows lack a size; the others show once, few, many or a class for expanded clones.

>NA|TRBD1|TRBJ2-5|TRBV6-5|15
TGTGCCAGCACCCCCGACAGGGCCCTCGTTGGGGCCCAGTACTTC
CASTPDRALVGAQYF
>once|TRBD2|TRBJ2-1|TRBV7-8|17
TGTGCCAGCAGCTTAACTTCTAGCGGGAGCTCTTCCTATGAGCAGTTCTTC
CASSLTSSGSSSYEQFF
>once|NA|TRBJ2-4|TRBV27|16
TGTGCCAGCAGTTCAGGAATTATAGGAGCCAAAAACATTCAGTACTTC
CASSSGIIGAKNIQYF
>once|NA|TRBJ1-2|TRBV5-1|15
TGCGCCAGCAGCCCCATCGGGGGACTTGGGAGCGGCTACACCTTC
CASSPIGGLGSGYTF
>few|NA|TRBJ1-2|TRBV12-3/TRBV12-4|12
TGTGCCAGCAAGTGGGGGGTCTATGGCTACACCTTC
CASKWGVYGYTF
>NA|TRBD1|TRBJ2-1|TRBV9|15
TGTGCCAGCAGCGTGACCGGGACAGTTTACAATGAGCAGTTCTTC
CASSVTGTVYNEQFF
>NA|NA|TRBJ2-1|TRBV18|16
TGTGCCAGCTCACCACAGAGGACTGGCAACGGGGATGAGCAGTTCTTC
CASSPQRTGNGDEQFF
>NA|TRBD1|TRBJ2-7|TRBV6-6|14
TGTGCCAGCAAAGGGACAGGGAGCTCCTACGAGCAGTACTTC
CASKGTGSSYEQYF
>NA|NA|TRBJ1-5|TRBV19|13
TGTGCCAGTACCGACGGGGGTTGGCAGCCCCAGCATTTT
CASTDGGWQPQHF
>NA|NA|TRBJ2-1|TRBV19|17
TGTGCCAGTAGTATCTTTACGGGAGTTAGCTCCTACAATGAGCAGTTCTTC
CASSIFTGVSSYNEQFF
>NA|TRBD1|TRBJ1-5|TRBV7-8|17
TGTGCCAGCAGCCCCAGACCAGGGGGAGTGAGCAATCAGCCCCAGCATTTT
CASSPRPGGVSNQPQHF
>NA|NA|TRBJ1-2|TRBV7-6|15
TGTGCCAGCAGCTTACTGCCAGCAGGCAACTATGGCTACACCTTC
CASSLLPAGNYGYTF
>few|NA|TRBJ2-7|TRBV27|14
TGTGCCAGCAGTTTAGGGAGCGGAGCCTACGAGCAGTACTTC
CASSLGSGAYEQYF
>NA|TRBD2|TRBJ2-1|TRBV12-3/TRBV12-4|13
TGTGCCAGCAGTTTAGTCCTAGCGGGAGAGCAGTTCTTC
CASSLVLAGEQFF
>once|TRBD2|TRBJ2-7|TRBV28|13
TGTGCCAGCAGTTTAGCGGGAGCATACGAGCAGTACTTC
CASSLAGAYEQYF
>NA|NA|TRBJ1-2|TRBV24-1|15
TGTGCCACCAGTGATTTCTCAGGGGCAGCCTATGGCTACACCTTC
CATSDFSGAAYGYTF
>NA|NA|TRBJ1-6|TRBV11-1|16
TGTGCCAGCAGCCGTAGGGGGAGCTCCTATAATTCACCCCTCCACTTT
CASSRRGSSYNSPLHF
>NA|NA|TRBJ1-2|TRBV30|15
TGTGCCTGGAGGACATCGGGGTCAGCTAACTATGGCTACACCTTC
CAWRTSGSANYGYTF
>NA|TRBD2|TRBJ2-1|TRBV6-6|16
TGTGCCAGCAGTAAGACCGGGACTAGCGGGGTCAATGAGCAGTTCTTC
CASSKTGTSGVNEQFF
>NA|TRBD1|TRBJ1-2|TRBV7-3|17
TGTGCCAGCAGCATCAACCCTTCACAGGGGGATATAGATGGCTACACCTTC
CASSINPSQGDIDGYTF
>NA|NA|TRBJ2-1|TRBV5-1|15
TGCGCCAGCAGCTTGGTGGGGAGCTCCTACAATGAGCAGTTCTTC
CASSLVGSSYNEQFF
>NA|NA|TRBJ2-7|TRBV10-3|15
TGTGCCATCAGTGAGAGTAATAGGGGTACCTACGAGCAGTACTTC
CAISESNRGTYEQYF